The TCR beta chain described here comes from a study of PD-L1 blockade in urothelial cancer. Findings of the study overall: Below-median TCR clonality that was measured in pretreatment blood predicted better survival.

With regard to this clone: Antigen unknown.

The CDR3 is made up of 11 amino acids. Germline CDR1 SGDLS, CDR2 YYNGEE. Trimming took 3 bases from V and 6 from J, leaving 5 bases between them. The method was immunoSEQ multiplex PCR; TCRdb's version includes in-frame clones alone and lacks a portion of them. The table includes 90,000 to 120,000 clones, approximately 85% detected once. This chain connects TRBV9 to TRBJ2-3; D might be TRBD1 (5 bases). The sequence derives from a middle-aged man with urothelial cancer. The sample consisted of PBMCs, taken around atezolizumab (anti-PD-L1) treatment. For the CDR3, the DNA is TGTGCCAGCAGCGAGGGGGATACGCAGTATTTT. It codes for CASSEGDTQYF.